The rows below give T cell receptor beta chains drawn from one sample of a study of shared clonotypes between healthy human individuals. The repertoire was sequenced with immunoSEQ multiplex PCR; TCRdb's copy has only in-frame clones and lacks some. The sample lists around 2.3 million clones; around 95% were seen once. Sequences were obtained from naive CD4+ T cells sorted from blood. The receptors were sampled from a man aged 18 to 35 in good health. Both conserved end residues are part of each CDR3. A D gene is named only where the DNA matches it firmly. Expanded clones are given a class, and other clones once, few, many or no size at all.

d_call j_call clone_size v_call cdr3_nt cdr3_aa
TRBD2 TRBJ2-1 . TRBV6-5 TGTGCCAGCAGTTCCGCGTCTAGCGGCGAACCTGAGCAGTTCTTC CASSSASSGEPEQFF
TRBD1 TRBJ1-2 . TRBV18 TGTGCCAGCTCACCAGGTTTGGACAGGAACTATGGCTACACCTTC CASSPGLDRNYGYTF
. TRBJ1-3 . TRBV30 TGTGCCTGGAACTCACAGGGAACCTCTGGAAACACCATATATTTT CAWNSQGTSGNTIYF
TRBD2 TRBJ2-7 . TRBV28 TGTGCCAGCAGGAGAATAGCGGGGGGTTCCTACGAGCAGTACTTC CASRRIAGGSYEQYF
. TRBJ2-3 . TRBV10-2 TGCGCCAGCAGTGAAAATGTCTTCACAGATACGCAGTATTTT CASSENVFTDTQYF
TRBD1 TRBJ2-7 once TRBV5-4 TGTGCCAGCAGCTGGGGGACAGGGGCCTACGAGCAGTACTTC CASSWGTGAYEQYF
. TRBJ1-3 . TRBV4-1 TGCGCCAGCAGCCAAAAGGGACGGGTGAGCTCTGGAAACACCATATATTTT CASSQKGRVSSGNTIYF
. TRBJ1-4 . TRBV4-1 TGCGCCAGCAGCCAAGATCTTCCGGGGCAAACGAGGGGGAATGAAAAACTGTTTTTT CASSQDLPGQTRGNEKLFF
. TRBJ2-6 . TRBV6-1 TGTGCCAGCAGTGACCTAGGGCTTGGGGCCAACGTCCTGACTTTC CASSDLGLGANVLTF
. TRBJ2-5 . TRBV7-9 TGTGCCAGCAGCTTAGATAGTGGACAGAAGGAGACCCAGTACTTC CASSLDSGQKETQYF
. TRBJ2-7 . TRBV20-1 TGCAGTGCTAGCTCCGACAGCGAGCAGTACTTC CSASSDSEQYF
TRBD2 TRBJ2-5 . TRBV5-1 TGCGCCAGCAGCTCGGGGGGGACTAGCGGATCTGGAGGAGAGACCCAGTACTTC CASSSGGTSGSGGETQYF
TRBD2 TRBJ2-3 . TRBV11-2 TGTGCCAGCAGCTCGAGGACTAGCGGGAGGGGTGCAGATACGCAGTATTTT CASSSRTSGRGADTQYF
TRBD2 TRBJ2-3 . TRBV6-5 TGTGCCAGCAGTTCAATTAGCGGGACCACAGATACGCAGTATTTT CASSSISGTTDTQYF
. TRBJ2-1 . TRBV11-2 TGTGCCAGCAGCTTAGTGCCCCTCGAGGATGAGCAGTTCTTC CASSLVPLEDEQFF
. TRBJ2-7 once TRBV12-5 TGTGCTAGTGGTTTGGTACCCCCCCTCGAGCAGTACTTC CASGLVPPLEQYF
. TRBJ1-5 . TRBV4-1 TGCGCCAGCAGCCAAGTGTCCGGCAGGCTTCAGCCCCAGCATTTT CASSQVSGRLQPQHF
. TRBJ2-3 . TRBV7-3 TGTGCCCGCATGGCGCAGGGGAGTGGTACGCAGTATTTT CARMAQGSGTQYF
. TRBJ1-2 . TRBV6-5 TGTGCCAGCACCCGGGGGGGAAATGGCTACACCTTC CASTRGGNGYTF
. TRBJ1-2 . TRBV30 TGTGCCTGCCAGAGGGGAAGGGATTATGGCTACACCTTC CACQRGRDYGYTF
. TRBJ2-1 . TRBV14 TGTGCCAGCAGCCATAATGGGACCCCACTTTACAATGAGCAGTTCTTC CASSHNGTPLYNEQFF
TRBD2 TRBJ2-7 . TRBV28 TGTGCCAGCAGCCGTAACTGGGGGGGTACCTACGAGCAGTACTTC CASSRNWGGTYEQYF
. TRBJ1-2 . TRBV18 TGTGCCAGCTCATCCAACAGGGACGCAACCTATGGCTACACCTTC CASSSNRDATYGYTF
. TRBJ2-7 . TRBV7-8 TGTGCCAGCAGCCCCCGGAGGGACTCCTACGAGCAGTACTTC CASSPRRDSYEQYF
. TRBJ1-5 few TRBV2 TGTGCCAGCAGGGCCGGGCCTGGGAGCAATCAGCCCCAGCATTTT CASRAGPGSNQPQHF
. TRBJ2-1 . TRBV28 TGTGCCAGCGGAAAACCCCTTCGTCCTTCCGGATCGTGGAATGAGCAGTTCTTC CASGKPLRPSGSWNEQFF
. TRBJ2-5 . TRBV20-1 TGCAGTGCTCTTATGGAGACCCAGTACTTC CSALMETQYF
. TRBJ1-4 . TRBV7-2 TGTGCCAGCAGCCGCTTCTATGGGGCTAATGAAAAACTGTTTTTT CASSRFYGANEKLFF
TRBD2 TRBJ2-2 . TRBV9 TGTGCCAGCAGCGTAGGAGCTAGCGGGAGGGGGGTCACCGGGGAGCTGTTTTTT CASSVGASGRGVTGELFF
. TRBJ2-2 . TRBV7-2 TGTGCCAGCACCGAGGGTTGGCCCGGGGAGCTGTTTTTT CASTEGWPGELFF
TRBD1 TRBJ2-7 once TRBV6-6 TGTGCCAGCAGTTACGCCCAGGGGGCCTACGAGCAGTACTTC CASSYAQGAYEQYF
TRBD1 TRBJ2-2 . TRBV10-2 TGCGCCAGCAGTGTCGACAGGGGCACCGGGGAGCTGTTTTTT CASSVDRGTGELFF
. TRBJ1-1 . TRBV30 TGTGCCTGGAGTGTAATCAGTAACACTGAAGCTTTCTTT CAWSVISNTEAFF
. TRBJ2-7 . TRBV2 TGTGCCAGCAGGGTTACAGCTACTCCTTACGAGCAGTACTTC CASRVTATPYEQYF
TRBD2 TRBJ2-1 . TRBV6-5 TGTGCCAGCAGTTACGGGGGACTAGCGTGGAATGAGCAGTTCTTC CASSYGGLAWNEQFF
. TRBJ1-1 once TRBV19 TGTGCCAGTACCTATTTGACAGGAATGAACACTGAAGCTTTCTTT CASTYLTGMNTEAFF
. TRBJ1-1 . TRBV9 TGTGCCAGCAGCACCCAGGGTCGAGTTTTGGACACTGAAGCTTTCTTT CASSTQGRVLDTEAFF
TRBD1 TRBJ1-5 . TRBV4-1 TGCGCCAGCAGCCAGACCCAGGGACAGCTCAATCAGCCCCAGCATTTT CASSQTQGQLNQPQHF
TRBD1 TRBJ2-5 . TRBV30 TGTGCCTGGAGTTTAGGGACAGGGTGGCACGGGACCCAGTACTTC CAWSLGTGWHGTQYF
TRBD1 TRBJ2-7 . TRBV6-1 TGTGCCAGCAGGGACAGGGGGCAGGGCGAGCAGTACTTC CASRDRGQGEQYF